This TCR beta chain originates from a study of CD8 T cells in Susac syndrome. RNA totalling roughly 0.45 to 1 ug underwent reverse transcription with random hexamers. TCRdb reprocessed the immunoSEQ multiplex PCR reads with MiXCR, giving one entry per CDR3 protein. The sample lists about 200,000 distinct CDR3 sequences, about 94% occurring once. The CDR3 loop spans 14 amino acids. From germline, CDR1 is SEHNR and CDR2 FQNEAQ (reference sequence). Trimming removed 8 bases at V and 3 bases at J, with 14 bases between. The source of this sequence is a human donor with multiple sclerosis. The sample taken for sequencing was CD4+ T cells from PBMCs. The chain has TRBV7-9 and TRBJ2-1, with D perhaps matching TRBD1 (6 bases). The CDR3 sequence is CASRTRDNYNEQFF. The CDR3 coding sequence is TGTGCCAGCCGTACCCGGGACAACTACAATGAGCAGTTCTTC.